This passage covers 21 T cell receptor beta chains from one sample sequenced in a study of PD-1 and CTLA-4 blockade in melanoma. Using immunoSEQ multiplex PCR, the repertoire was profiled, and TCRdb retains in-frame clones only, with some absent. The data contain 20,000 or so clones, about nine tenths of them seen just once; the ten biggest clones take up 7.8%. Sequenced here: CD8+ T cells from peripheral blood, sampled before anti-PD-1 treatment. The receptors shown here come from a human donor with melanoma.

The gene calls are TRBV28 and TRBJ1-2; 7 bases fit TRBD1. The germline gives CDR1 MDHEN, CDR2 SYDVKM. J gave up 9 bases and V 0 bases, and 7 bases lay outside the gene matches. This CDR3 is 14 amino acids long. CDR3 region: CASSLCRQGCSYTF. The CDR3 DNA sequence: TGTGCCAGCAGTTTATGCCGACAGGGTTGTAGCTACACCTTC.

This clone was recorded only once. The chain joins TRBV7-9 to TRBJ2-5, with D perhaps TRBD2 (7 bases). The V gene's germline CDR1 is SEHNR and CDR2 FQNEAQ (reference sequence). The CDR3 length is 17 residues. Trimming stripped 5 bases from V and 5 bases from J, with 24 bases between. CDR3 DNA sequence: TGTGCCAGCAGCCCCCAGAGGGGGGGCCTGAGGCGGGAGACCCAGTACTTC. It yields the protein CASSPQRGGLRRETQYF.

The rearrangement joins TRBV27 to TRBJ2-6, with 9 bases matching TRBD1. The CDR3 spans 16 residues. V gave up 5 bases and J gave up 4 bases; unmatched junction bases: 6. Germline V CDR1 and CDR2: MNHEY, SMNVEV (reference sequence). The CDR3: CASSPGQGSGANVLTF. The CDR3 coding sequence is TGTGCCAGCAGTCCGGGACAGGGTTCGGGGGCCAACGTCCTGACTTTC.

The chain joins TRBV5-8 to TRBJ2-5; 10 bases match TRBD1. The germline V gene encodes CDR1 SGHTS and CDR2 YDEGEE. V shed 0 bases and J 2 bases; nucleotides not matched to a gene: 7. This CDR3 region has 17 residues. The CDR3 here is CASSLGYTGQGQETQYF. In DNA, the CDR3 is TGTGCCAGCAGCTTGGGGTATACGGGACAGGGGCAAGAGACCCAGTACTTC.

The J gene is TRBJ1-2, the V gene TRBV28; 7 positions agree with TRBD1. The V gene's germline CDR1 is MDHEN and CDR2 SYDVKM. The CDR3 spans 19 residues. V dropped 3 bases and J dropped 3; count of bases not matched to a gene: 19. The CDR3 loop reads CASSFSVGGGGGDYYGYTF. DNA for the CDR3: TGTGCCAGCAGTTTCTCGGTGGGTGGAGGGGGCGGAGATTACTATGGCTACACCTTC.

V usage is TRBV28 and J usage is TRBJ1-4; D is perhaps TRBD1 (6 bases). CDR1 is MDHEN, CDR2 SYDVKM, per germline. V lost 4 bases to trimming and J lost 0 bases, with 24 bases between them. This CDR3 has 20 amino acids. The CDR3 is CASSSPIIGQSNATNEKLFF. CDR3 sequence (DNA): TGTGCCAGCAGTTCCCCGATAATAGGACAGAGTAATGCAACTAATGAAAAACTGTTTTTT.

This chain connects TRBV4-1 to TRBJ1-2; TRBD1 matches 11 bases. Trimming took 0 bases from V and 3 from J; bases not matched to a gene: 6. CDR1 and CDR2 (germline): MGHRA, YSYEKL. CDR3 length: 17 amino acids. The CDR3 loop is CASSQESGQGVDYGYTF. CDR3 bases: TGCGCCAGCAGCCAAGAGTCGGGACAGGGGGTTGACTATGGCTACACCTTC.

This chain joins TRBV27 and TRBJ1-2; TRBD1 aligns across 7 bases. With 5 bases clipped from V and 8 bases from J, the junction kept 2 bases outside the gene matches. The CDR3 is made up of 11 amino acids. Germline V gene data show CDR1 as MNHEY and CDR2 as SMNVEV (reference sequence). CDR3 loop: CASSRGGGYTF. As DNA, the CDR3 is TGTGCCAGCAGTAGAGGGGGCGGCTACACCTTC.

V gene TRBV6-5 combines with J gene TRBJ2-1; TRBD2 aligns across 10 bases. CDR1 and CDR2 (germline): MNHEY, SVGAGI. The CDR3 contains 14 residues. V was clipped by 11 bases and J by 9 bases; unmatched bases: 13. CDR3: CASEGAGGNAEQFF. In nucleotides, the CDR3 is TGTGCCTCCGAGGGAGCGGGGGGGAACGCTGAGCAGTTCTTC.

The chain joins TRBV4-3 to TRBJ1-2; unclear D gene. This CDR3 contains 14 residues. V was pared by 0 bases and J by 6 bases, with 11 bases between. Germline V gives CDR1 LGHNA, CDR2 YSLEER. This CDR3 is CASSQDRVADGYTF. For the CDR3, the DNA is TGCGCCAGCAGCCAAGATCGGGTCGCCGATGGCTACACCTTC.

This chain joins TRBV30 and TRBJ1-5; 11 positions match TRBD1. This CDR3 contains 14 residues. Germline V gene sequence: CDR1 GTSNPN, CDR2 SVGIG (reference sequence). The trim removed 3 bases at V and 4 bases at J, leaving 2 bases unmatched. The CDR3 DNA is TGTGCCTGGAGGGACAGGGGGCAGAATCAGCCCCAGCATTTT. Protein: CAWRDRGQNQPQHF.

The CDR3 DNA follows: TGTGCCAGCAGCTCGGACAGATACGAGCAGTACTTC. Encoded protein: CASSSDRYEQYF. The chain employs TRBV6-5 and TRBJ2-7; maybe TRBD1 (6 bases). V was clipped by 6 bases and J by 4 bases, with 10 bases between them. Germline-derived CDR1 and CDR2 are MNHEY and SVGAGI. This CDR3 contains 12 residues.

This chain connects TRBV10-3 to TRBJ2-5; possibly TRBD1 for D (5 bases). Germline assignment: CDR1 ENHRY and CDR2 SYGVKD. This CDR3 has 13 amino acids. The V end lost 4 bases, the J end lost 3 bases, and 9 bases lay between the germline ends. The CDR3 region is CAISGTPKETQYF. In DNA, the CDR3 is TGTGCCATCAGTGGGACACCGAAAGAGACCCAGTACTTC.

The chain employs TRBV6-5 and TRBJ1-1; possible D gene TRBD1, 6 bases. The CDR3 consists of 14 residues. Trimming took 4 bases from V and 2 from J, leaving 11 bases between them. Germline assignment: CDR1 MNHEY and CDR2 SVGAGI. The CDR3 loop is CASSSTGSNTEAFF. CDR3 nucleotides: TGTGCCAGCAGTTCGACAGGATCTAACACTGAAGCTTTCTTT.

The chain has TRBV28 and TRBJ1-4; no firm D call. The ends were cut back, 5 bases at V and 5 bases at J, with 12 bases in the middle. Germline V CDR1 and CDR2: MDHEN, SYDVKM. The length of the CDR3 is 14 residues. CDR3 coding DNA: TGTGCCAGCAGTCGCCGGGTCCTAAATGAAAAACTGTTTTTT. Amino acid sequence: CASSRRVLNEKLFF.

This clone was counted a single time. The V and J genes are TRBV30 and TRBJ2-2; the match to TRBD2 covers 7 bases. Germline trimming cut 2 bases from V and 3 bases from J; bases unmatched to any gene: 3. This CDR3 spans 14 amino acids. Germline V CDR1 and CDR2: GTSNPN, SVGIG (reference sequence). The CDR3 loop is CAWSLAGYTGELFF. DNA for the CDR3: TGTGCCTGGAGTTTAGCGGGCTACACCGGGGAGCTGTTTTTT.

The rearrangement joins TRBV12-3 or TRBV12-4 to TRBJ2-3; D may be TRBD1 (6 bases). The CDR3 consists of 12 residues. V dropped 4 bases and J dropped 8 bases, with 10 bases sitting between them. The CDR3 bases are TGTGCCAGCAGTTCTGACAGGCCTACGCAGTATTTT. Its translation: CASSSDRPTQYF.

This clone has only one observation. The rearrangement links TRBV9 to TRBJ2-7; weak D call: TRBD2 (5 bases). V gave up 0 bases and J gave up 0 bases, with 10 bases separating them. This CDR3 region has 15 residues. CDR1 is SGDLS, CDR2 YYNGEE, per germline. The CDR3 DNA sequence: TGTGCCAGCAGCGTAGCGGACTCGAGCTCCTACGAGCAGTACTTC. It translates to CASSVADSSSYEQYF. Using reference TRBV9 and TRBJ2-7 for the parts outside the CDR3, the full variable domain is DSGVTQTPKHLITATGQRVTLRCSPRSGDLSVYWYQQSLDQGLQFLIQYYNGEERAKGNILERFSAQQFPDLHSELNLSSLELGDSALYFCASSVADSSSYEQYFGPGTRLTVT.

This clone has only one observation. V usage is TRBV6-5 and J usage is TRBJ1-5, with a tentative D call TRBD1 (5 bases). The CDR3 runs 16 residues. Germline CDR1 and CDR2: MNHEY and SVGAGI. V lost 2 bases to trimming and J lost 0 bases, with 11 bases between them. CDR3: CASSYGGPYSNQPQHF. As DNA, the CDR3 is TGTGCCAGCAGTTACGGGGGACCGTATAGCAATCAGCCCCAGCATTTT.

The chain has TRBV6-5 and TRBJ2-2; D gene ambiguous. V was shortened by 8 bases and J by 3 bases, with 4 bases between the two germline ends. Looked up from germline, CDR1 is MNHEY and CDR2 is SVGAGI. CDR3 length: 11 amino acids. The CDR3 DNA is TGTGCCAGCCTCTACACCGGGGAGCTGTTTTTT. Residues: CASLYTGELFF.

The chain employs TRBV9 and TRBJ2-1, with 11 bases fitting TRBD2. The V segment lost 4 bases and the J segment 8 bases; nucleotides outside the gene matches: 8. Germline values: CDR1 SGDLS, CDR2 YYNGEE. This CDR3 contains 15 residues. CDR3 nucleotides: TGTGCCAGCAGCCCTCTAGCGGGGGGAGGGGATGAGCAGTTCTTC. Translating gives CASSPLAGGGDEQFF. Drawing the rest from reference TRBV9 and TRBJ2-1, the complete variable domain is DSGVTQTPKHLITATGQRVTLRCSPRSGDLSVYWYQQSLDQGLQFLIQYYNGEERAKGNILERFSAQQFPDLHSELNLSSLELGDSALYFCASSPLAGGGDEQFFGPGTRLTVL.